Its frequency marks the clone carrying this T cell receptor (beta chain) as large. Antigen unknown. The germline V gene encodes CDR1 SQVTM and CDR2 ANQGSEA. CDR3 length: 13 residues. This record comes from a study of T cell clusters in autoimmune cytopenias. Study as a whole: Per sample, median TRB depth was approximately 52,000 reads, yielding a median about 2,400 distinct clonotypes.

General study findings and limits: Primary autoimmune cytopenia patients appeared to lack physiological T cell clusters present in healthy donors. TRB repertoire shifts in secondary cytopenia and chronic lymphocytic leukemia mostly reflected lymphoma, not autoimmunity.

TRB was amplified from 250 ng of peripheral blood genomic DNA per sample. TRB rearrangements were amplified by touch-down multiplex PCR with mixed TRB-A/B primers. TCRdb re-analyzed the multiplex PCR reads; it lists each CDR3 protein once, without DNA. The sample table sets out more than 650 distinct CDR3 sequences. This sample was shared with a second study, whose subject was T cell repertoires in aging, cancer and after chemotherapy. As that report states: Compared with age-matched healthy donors, untreated hematological or solid cancer patients showed higher blood TCR clonality.

This TCR came from a human donor in good health. The sample taken for sequencing was peripheral blood. This chain uses TRBV29-1 with TRBJ2-1; TCRdb outputs TRBD2, but without DNA this stays unchecked. CDR3 sequence reads: CSVEGLGNNEQFF.